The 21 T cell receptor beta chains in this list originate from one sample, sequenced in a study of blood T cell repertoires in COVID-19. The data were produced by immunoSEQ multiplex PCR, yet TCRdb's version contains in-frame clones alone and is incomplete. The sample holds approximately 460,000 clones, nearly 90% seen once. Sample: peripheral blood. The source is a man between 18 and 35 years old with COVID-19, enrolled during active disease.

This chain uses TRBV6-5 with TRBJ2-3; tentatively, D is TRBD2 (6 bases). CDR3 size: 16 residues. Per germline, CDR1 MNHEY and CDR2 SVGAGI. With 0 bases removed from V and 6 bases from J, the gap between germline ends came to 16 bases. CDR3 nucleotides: TGTGCCAGCAGTTACTCATTAGTCCAAGGGAGGGATACGCAGTATTTT. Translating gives CASSYSLVQGRDTQYF.

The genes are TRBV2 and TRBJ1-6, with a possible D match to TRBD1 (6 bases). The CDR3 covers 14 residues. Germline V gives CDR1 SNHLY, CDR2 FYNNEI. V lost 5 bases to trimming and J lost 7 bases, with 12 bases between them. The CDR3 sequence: CASSFTGSNSPLHF. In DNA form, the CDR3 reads TGTGCCAGCAGTTTTACAGGGAGCAATTCACCCCTCCACTTT.

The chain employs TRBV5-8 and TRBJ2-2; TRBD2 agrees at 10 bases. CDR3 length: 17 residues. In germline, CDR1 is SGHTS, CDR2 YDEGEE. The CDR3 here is CAGASGSLGWNTGELFF. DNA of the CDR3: TGTGCAGGGGCTAGCGGGAGTCTGGGTTGGAACACCGGGGAGCTGTTTTTT.

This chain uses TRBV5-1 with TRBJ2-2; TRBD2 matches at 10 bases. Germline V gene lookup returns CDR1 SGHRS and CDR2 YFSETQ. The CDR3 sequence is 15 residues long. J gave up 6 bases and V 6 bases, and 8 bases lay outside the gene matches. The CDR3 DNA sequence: TGCGCCAGCAAGACCGGGACTAGCGTCCCCGGGGAGCTGTTTTTT. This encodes CASKTGTSVPGELFF.

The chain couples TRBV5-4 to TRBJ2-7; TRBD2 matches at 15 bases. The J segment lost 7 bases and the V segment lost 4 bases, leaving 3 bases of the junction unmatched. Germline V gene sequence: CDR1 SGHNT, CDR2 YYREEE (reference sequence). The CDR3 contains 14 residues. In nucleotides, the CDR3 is TGTGCCAGCAGCCCGGGACTAGCGGGAGGTGAGCAGTACTTC. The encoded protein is CASSPGLAGGEQYF.

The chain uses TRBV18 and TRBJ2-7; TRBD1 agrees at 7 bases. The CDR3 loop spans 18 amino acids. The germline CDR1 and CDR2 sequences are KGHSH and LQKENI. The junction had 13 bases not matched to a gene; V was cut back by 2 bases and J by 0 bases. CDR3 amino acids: CASSPSIDRDKSSYEQYF. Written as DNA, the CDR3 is TGTGCCAGCTCACCATCAATTGACAGGGACAAGAGCTCCTACGAGCAGTACTTC.

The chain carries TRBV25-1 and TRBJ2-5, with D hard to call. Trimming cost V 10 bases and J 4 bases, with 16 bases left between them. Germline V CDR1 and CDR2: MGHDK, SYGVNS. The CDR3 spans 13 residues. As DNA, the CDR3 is TGTGCCACTTCGACCACCCCGGGAGAGACCCAGTACTTC. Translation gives CATSTTPGETQYF.

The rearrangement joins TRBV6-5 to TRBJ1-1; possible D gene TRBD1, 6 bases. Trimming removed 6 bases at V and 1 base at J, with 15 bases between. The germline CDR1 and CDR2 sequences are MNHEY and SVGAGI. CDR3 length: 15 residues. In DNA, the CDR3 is TGTGCCAGCAGCTCACCAGGGGCCGGGAACACTGAAGCTTTCTTT. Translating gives CASSSPGAGNTEAFF.

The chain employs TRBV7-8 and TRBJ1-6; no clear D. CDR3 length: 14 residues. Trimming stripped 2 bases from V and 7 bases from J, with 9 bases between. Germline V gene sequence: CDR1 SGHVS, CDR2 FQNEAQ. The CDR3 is CASSLPHPNSPLHF. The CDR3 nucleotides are TGTGCCAGCAGCTTACCCCATCCAAATTCACCCCTCCACTTT.

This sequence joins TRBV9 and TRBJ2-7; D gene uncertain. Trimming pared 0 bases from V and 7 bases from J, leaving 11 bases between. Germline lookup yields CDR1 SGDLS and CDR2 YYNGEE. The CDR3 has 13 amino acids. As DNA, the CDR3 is TGTGCCAGCAGCGTAGGACCTTCGGGTGAGCAGTACTTC. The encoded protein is CASSVGPSGEQYF.

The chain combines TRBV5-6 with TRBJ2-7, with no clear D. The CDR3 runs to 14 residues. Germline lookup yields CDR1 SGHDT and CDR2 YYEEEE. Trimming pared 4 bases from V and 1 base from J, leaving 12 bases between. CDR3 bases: TGTGCCAGCAGCGTGCTTGACAAGTCCTACGAGCAGTACTTC. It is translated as CASSVLDKSYEQYF.

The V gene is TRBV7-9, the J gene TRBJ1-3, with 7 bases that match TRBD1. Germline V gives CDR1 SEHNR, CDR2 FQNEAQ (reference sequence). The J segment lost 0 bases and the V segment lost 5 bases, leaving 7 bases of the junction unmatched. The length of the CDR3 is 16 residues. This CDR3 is CASSAAYRGSGNTIYF. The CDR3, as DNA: TGTGCCAGCAGCGCAGCATACAGGGGCTCTGGAAACACCATATATTTT.

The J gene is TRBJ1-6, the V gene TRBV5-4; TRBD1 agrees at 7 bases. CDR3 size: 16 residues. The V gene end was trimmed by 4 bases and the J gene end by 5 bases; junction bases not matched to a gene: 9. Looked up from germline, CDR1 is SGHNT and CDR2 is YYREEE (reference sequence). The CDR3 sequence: CASSLSTGINNSPLHF. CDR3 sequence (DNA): TGTGCCAGCAGCCTTTCGACAGGGATCAATAATTCACCCCTCCACTTT.

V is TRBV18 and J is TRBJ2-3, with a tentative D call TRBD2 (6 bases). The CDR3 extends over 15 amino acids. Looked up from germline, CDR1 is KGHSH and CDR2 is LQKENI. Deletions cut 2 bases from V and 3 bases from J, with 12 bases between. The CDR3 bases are TGTGCCAGCTCACCAGGGGGGAAGCGGACAGATACGCAGTATTTT. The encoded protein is CASSPGGKRTDTQYF.

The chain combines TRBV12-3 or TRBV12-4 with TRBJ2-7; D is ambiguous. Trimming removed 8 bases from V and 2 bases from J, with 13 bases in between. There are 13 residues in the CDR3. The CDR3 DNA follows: TGTGCCAGCGCCCAGACAAACACCTACGAGCAGTACTTC. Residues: CASAQTNTYEQYF.

Written as DNA, the CDR3 is TGTGCCAGCAGCAAAGCTGGACTAGCGGTGGGCACAGATACGCAGTATTTT. Translation: CASSKAGLAVGTDTQYF. The rearrangement joins TRBV21-1 to TRBJ2-3; the DNA was not compared with TRBD2, the D call given in the table. TRBV21-1 is marked as a pseudogene. The CDR3 sequence is 17 residues long.

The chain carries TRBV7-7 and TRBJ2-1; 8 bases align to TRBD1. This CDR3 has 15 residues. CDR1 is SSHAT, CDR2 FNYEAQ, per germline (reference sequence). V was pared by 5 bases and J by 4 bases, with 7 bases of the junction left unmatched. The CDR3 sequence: CASSPDRGAYNEQFF. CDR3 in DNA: TGTGCCAGCAGCCCCGACAGGGGAGCGTACAATGAGCAGTTCTTC.

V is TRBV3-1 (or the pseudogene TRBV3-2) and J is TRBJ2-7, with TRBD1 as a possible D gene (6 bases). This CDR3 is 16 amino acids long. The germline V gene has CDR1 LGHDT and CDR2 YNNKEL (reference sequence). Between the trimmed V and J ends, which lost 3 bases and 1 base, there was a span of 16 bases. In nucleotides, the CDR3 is TGTGCCAGCAGCCATAGTTCAGGGGTGGGTTCCTACGAGCAGTACTTC. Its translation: CASSHSSGVGSYEQYF.

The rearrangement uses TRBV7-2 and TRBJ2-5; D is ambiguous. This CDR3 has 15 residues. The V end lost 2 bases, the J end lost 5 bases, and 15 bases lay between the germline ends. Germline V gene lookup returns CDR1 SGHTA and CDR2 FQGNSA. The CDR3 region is CASSLFLSLRETQYF. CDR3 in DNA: TGTGCCAGCAGCTTATTTTTGTCCCTGCGGGAGACCCAGTACTTC.

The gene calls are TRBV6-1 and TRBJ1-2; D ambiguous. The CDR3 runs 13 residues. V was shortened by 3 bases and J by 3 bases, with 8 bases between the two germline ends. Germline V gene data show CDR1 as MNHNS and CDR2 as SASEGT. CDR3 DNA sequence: TGTGCCAGCAGTGAGTACAGCTACTATGGCTACACCTTC. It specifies CASSEYSYYGYTF.

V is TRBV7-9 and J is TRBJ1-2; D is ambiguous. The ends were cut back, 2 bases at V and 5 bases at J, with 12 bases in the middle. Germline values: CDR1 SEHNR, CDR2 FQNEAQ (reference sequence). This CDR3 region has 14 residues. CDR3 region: CASSLLQRDYGYTF. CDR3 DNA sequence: TGTGCCAGCAGCTTATTACAGAGAGATTATGGCTACACCTTC.